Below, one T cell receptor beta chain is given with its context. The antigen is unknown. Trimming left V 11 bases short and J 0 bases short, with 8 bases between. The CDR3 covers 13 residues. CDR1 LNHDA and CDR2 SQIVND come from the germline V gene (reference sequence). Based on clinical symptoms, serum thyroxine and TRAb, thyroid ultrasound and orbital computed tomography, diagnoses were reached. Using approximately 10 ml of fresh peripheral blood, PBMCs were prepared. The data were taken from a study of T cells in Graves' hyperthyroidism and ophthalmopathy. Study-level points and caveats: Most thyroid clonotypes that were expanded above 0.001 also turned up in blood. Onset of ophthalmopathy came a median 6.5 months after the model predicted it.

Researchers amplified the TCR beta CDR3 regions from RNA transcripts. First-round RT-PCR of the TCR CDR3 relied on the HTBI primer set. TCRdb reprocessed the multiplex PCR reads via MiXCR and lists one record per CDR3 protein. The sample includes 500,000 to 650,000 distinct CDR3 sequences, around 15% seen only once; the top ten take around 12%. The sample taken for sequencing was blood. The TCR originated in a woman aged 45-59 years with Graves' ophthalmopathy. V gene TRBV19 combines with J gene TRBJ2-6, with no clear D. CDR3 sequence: CALYDSGANVLTF. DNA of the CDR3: TGTGCCTTATACGACTCTGGGGCCAACGTCCTGACTTTC.